The 5 T cell receptor beta chains presented below share a single source sample, sequenced in a study of T cells in Graves' hyperthyroidism and ophthalmopathy. RNA transcripts served as the template for amplifying TCR beta CDR3 regions. The HTBI set primed first-round TCR CDR3 RT-PCR. Each CDR3 protein is one row after TCRdb ran MiXCR on the multiplex PCR reads. The sample contains hundreds of thousands of distinct CDR3 sequences, approximately 16% of which appear only once. The sample was blood. The receptors here all came from a woman aged 18-30 years with Graves' ophthalmopathy.

This clonotype was seen repeatedly, ten times or more. The V gene is TRBV12-3 or TRBV12-4, the J gene TRBJ1-1; D remains unclear. The CDR3 sequence is 13 residues long. Trimming cost V 3 bases and J 1 base, with 6 bases left between them. The DNA for the CDR3 is TGTGCCAGCAGTTTTGAGGAGAACACTGAAGCTTTCTTT. Its translation: CASSFEENTEAFF.

The sample holds many counts of this clonotype. The rearrangement joins TRBV28 to TRBJ2-7, with D possibly being TRBD2 (5 bases). Germline CDR1 is MDHEN and CDR2 is SYDVKM. CDR3 length: 15 amino acids. Trimming took 3 bases from V and 4 from J, leaving 16 bases between them. The CDR3 DNA follows: TGTGCCAGCAGTTTTCTTTTGAGTGGGGAGTACGAGCAGTACTTC. Its translation: CASSFLLSGEYEQYF.

This clonotype was seen ten or more times. This chain joins TRBV28 and TRBJ1-4; D is undetermined. Germline lookup yields CDR1 MDHEN and CDR2 SYDVKM. The CDR3 is made up of 13 amino acids. V was shortened by 7 bases and J by 8 bases, with 14 bases between the two germline ends. In DNA, the CDR3 is TGTGCCAGCACCCCCGGCACGGGCGAAAAACTGTTTTTT. Protein product: CASTPGTGEKLFF.

This clonotype was observed at least ten times. The chain recombines TRBV30 with TRBJ2-5; either TRBD1 or TRBD2 may supply D (5 bases each). This CDR3 is built from 14 residues. Germline V gene data show CDR1 as GTSNPN and CDR2 as SVGIG (reference sequence). V lost 0 bases, J lost 1 base, and 9 bases lay in between. The chain's CDR3 is CAWSVLGTQETQYF. The CDR3 region has the DNA TGTGCCTGGAGTGTATTAGGGACCCAAGAGACCCAGTACTTC. The whole variable domain, remainder taken from reference TRBV30 and TRBJ2-5, is SQTIHQWPATLVQPVGSPLSLECTVEGTSNPNLYWYRQAAGRGLQLLFYSVGIGQISSEVPQNLSASRPQDRQFILSSKKLLLSDSGFYLCAWSVLGTQETQYFGPGTRLLVL.

The J gene is TRBJ2-1, the V gene TRBV9; 13 bases line up with TRBD2. The CDR3 runs 20 residues. Germline CDR1 is SGDLS and CDR2 is YYNGEE. V gave up 0 bases and J gave up 5 bases; unmatched junction bases: 14. The DNA of the CDR3 is TGTGCCAGCAGCGTAGTGAATGAGGGGACTAGCGGGATAAACGACAATGAGCAGTTCTTC. Its translation is CASSVVNEGTSGINDNEQFF.